This passage covers 12 T cell receptor beta chains from one sample sequenced in a study of T-cell memory formation after mild COVID-19 (dated by TCRdb to about 2021). The library was generated by 5' RACE. The reads were generated on an Illumina NovaSeq 6000. TCRdb handled the public reads itself, with Q25 trimming in fastp and clone calling in MiXCR, and kept productive beta chains. Rows with one shared CDR3 protein collapse into an entry with the most common genes and DNA. The sample table lists 150,000 to 200,000 distinct CDR3 sequences, around a tenth of them with a count of one. Clones ranked in the top ten supply around 3.8% of the sample. The material sequenced was PBMCs or a T cell subset sorted from them (not recorded which). These receptors were collected from a man between 18 and 35 years old who had mild COVID-19 (a few samples of this study predate the infection). The sample titles of this study are shuffled in the database, so cell type and time point are left out; the donor was told from shared clones.

This clonotype occurred many times. This rearrangement joins TRBV25-1 to TRBJ2-7; TRBD1 matches 7 bases. The CDR3 is made up of 14 amino acids. Germline assignment: CDR1 MGHDK and CDR2 SYGVNS. The ends lost 4 bases at V and 3 bases at J; junction bases unmatched: 6. CDR3 loop: CASSGDRAYYEQYV. DNA of the CDR3: TGTGCCAGCAGTGGAGACAGGGCCTACTACGAGCAGTACGTC.

The chain combines TRBV24-1 with TRBJ2-1; D remains ambiguous. CDR3 size: 13 residues. CDR1 and CDR2 (germline): KGHDR, SFDVKD. Trimming took 4 bases from V and 10 from J, leaving 13 bases between them. In DNA, the CDR3 is TGTGCCACCAGTGACGCAAGCCTTTCGGAGCAGTTCTTC. It specifies CATSDASLSEQFF.

This clonotype showed up many times. This chain connects TRBV20-1 to TRBJ2-5; possibly TRBD2 for D (7 bases). Germline V gene data show CDR1 as DFQATT and CDR2 as SNEGSKA (reference sequence). The V end was cut by 7 bases, the J end by 2 bases, with 14 bases between. CDR3 length: 13 residues. The CDR3 protein is CSGTRGQQETQYF. The CDR3 nucleotides are TGCAGTGGGACGCGGGGGCAGCAAGAGACCCAGTACTTC.

This clonotype appeared many times. The CDR3 DNA sequence: TGTGCCAGCAGTGGAATAACAGGCAGTGAAAAACTGTTTTTT. Its translation is CASSGITGSEKLFF. The chain joins TRBV2 to TRBJ1-4; possible D gene TRBD1, 5 bases. The CDR3 covers 14 residues. The V end was cut by 4 bases, the J end by 7 bases, with 13 bases between. Germline assignment: CDR1 SNHLY and CDR2 FYNNEI.

Only a few counts were recorded for this clonotype. The chain has TRBV5-1 and TRBJ2-4; 8 nucleotides agree with TRBD1. The V segment lost 4 bases and the J segment 5 bases; nucleotides outside the gene matches: 8. This CDR3 comprises 15 residues. From germline, CDR1 is SGHRS and CDR2 YFSETQ. DNA of the CDR3: TGCGCCAGCAGCATGACAGGGGTCGGACAAAACATTCAGTACTTC. Amino acids: CASSMTGVGQNIQYF.

This clonotype was recorded a few times. The genes are TRBV5-1 and TRBJ2-3, with D maybe TRBD2 (6 bases). CDR1 is SGHRS and CDR2 is YFSETQ in the germline V gene. Trimming took 3 bases from V and 6 from J, leaving 17 bases between them. There are 15 residues in the CDR3. The CDR3: CASSSYGVAVDTQYF. CDR3 DNA sequence: TGCGCCAGCAGCTCCTACGGGGTAGCGGTGGATACGCAGTATTTT.

This clonotype was seen a handful of times. This chain links TRBV7-9 with TRBJ1-5, with 11 bases matching TRBD1. The CDR3 consists of 14 residues. V lost 4 bases to trimming and J lost 7 bases; unmatched junction nucleotides: 3. In germline, CDR1 is SEHNR, CDR2 FQNEAQ (reference sequence). This chain's CDR3 is CASSSGTGGQPQHF. The CDR3 region has the DNA TGTGCCAGCAGCTCAGGGACAGGGGGACAGCCCCAGCATTTT.

This chain uses TRBV4-3 with TRBJ1-1, with D possibly matching TRBD1 (6 bases). The CDR3 totals 13 residues. CDR1 is LGHNA, CDR2 YSLEER, per germline. V shed 0 bases and J shed 12 bases, with 14 bases lying between them. The DNA of the CDR3 is TGCGCCAGCAGCCAAGAAATTGAGGGGGGTCCTTTCTTT. Translating it yields CASSQEIEGGPFF.

This clonotype was found a few times. The chain joins TRBV5-1 to TRBJ2-7, with 7 bases identical to TRBD1. The CDR3 has 14 residues. J lost 0 bases, V lost 2 bases, and 2 bases had no gene match. Germline CDR1 and CDR2: SGHRS and YFSETQ. CDR3 bases: TGCGCCAGCAGCTTTACAGGGGACTCCTACGAGCAGTACTTC. This sequence encodes CASSFTGDSYEQYF.

The chain is built from TRBV4-2 and TRBJ2-2; 11 bases map to TRBD2. After removal of 4 bases from V and 1 base from J, the junction contained 14 bases not matched to a gene. Germline values: CDR1 LGHNA, CDR2 YNFKEQ. CDR3 length equals 20 residues. This CDR3 is CASSRASGLAGGENTGELFF. CDR3 DNA sequence: TGTGCCAGCAGCCGTGCGAGTGGGCTAGCGGGGGGCGAGAACACCGGGGAGCTGTTTTTT.

The chain uses TRBV4-1 and TRBJ2-3; the match to TRBD1 covers 8 bases. Germline CDR1 MGHRA, CDR2 YSYEKL. This CDR3 has 16 amino acids. The J segment lost 1 base and the V segment lost 3 bases, leaving 6 bases of the junction unmatched. CDR3 sequence reads: CASSHDGQGRTDTQYF. CDR3 nucleotide sequence: TGCGCCAGCAGCCATGACGGACAGGGACGCACAGATACGCAGTATTTT.

This clonotype was seen many times. The chain joins TRBV12-3 or TRBV12-4 to TRBJ1-5, with D possibly TRBD1 on 5 matching bases. Trimming took off 6 bases at V and 5 bases at J, with 11 bases between the two ends. The CDR3 runs to 13 residues. DNA for the CDR3: TGTGCCAGCAGCCCCCAGACAGATCAGCCCCAGCATTTT. Its translation: CASSPQTDQPQHF.